The next 26 T cell receptor beta chains were all read from a single sample in a study of T cells expressing NK-cell markers. Using the 5' RACE reads, TCRdb records one entry per CDR3 protein without DNA. The sample has around 550,000 distinct CDR3 sequences; the top ten hold roughly 3.5%. Sequencing input: blood T cells: a sorted CD56 or NKG2C T cell subset, CD4+ or CD8+ T cells, or bulk PBMC T cells (not recorded which). The receptor set was obtained from a man between 18 and 35 years old in good health.

This chain links TRBV5-1 with TRBJ2-7; TCRdb calls TRBD2, which cannot be checked without DNA. Germline V CDR1 and CDR2: SGHRS, YFSETQ. The CDR3 is made up of 15 amino acids. CDR3 sequence: CASSFSTSGKYEQYF.

V gene TRBV6-1 combines with J gene TRBJ2-3; TCRdb picks TRBD2, but there is no DNA to check that call. Germline V gene lookup returns CDR1 MNHNS and CDR2 SASEGT. The length of the CDR3 is 17 residues. The CDR3: CASSDLTSGSPTDTQYF.

The genes are TRBV7-2 and TRBJ2-2. This CDR3 has 13 residues. Germline V CDR1 and CDR2: SGHTA, FQGNSA. The CDR3 sequence: CASGALNTGELFF.

The genes are TRBV7-2 and TRBJ1-5; TCRdb's D call of TRBD1 is untestable without DNA. The CDR3 contains 15 residues. Per the germline V gene, CDR1 is SGHTA and CDR2 is FQGNSA. The CDR3 spells CASSRIPGTDQPQHF.

The chain has TRBV6-5 and TRBJ1-4; TCRdb names TRBD1, which stays unverified in the absence of DNA. This CDR3 has 15 amino acids. Germline loops: CDR1 MNHEY, CDR2 SVGAGI. CDR3 amino acids: CASSYTGEEYEKLFF.

The genes are TRBV7-2 and TRBJ2-1. From germline, CDR1 is SGHTA and CDR2 FQGNSA. This CDR3 spans 16 amino acids. The CDR3 sequence: CASSLGKARLNNEQFF. The full variable domain, completed using reference TRBV7-2 and TRBJ2-1, is GAGVSQSPSNKVTEKGKDVELRCDPISGHTALYWYRQSLGQGLEFLIYFQGNSAPDKSGLPSDRFSAERTGGSVSTLTIQRTQQEDSAVYLCASSLGKARLNNEQFFGPGTRLTVL.

V and J are TRBV5-1 and TRBJ2-3. The CDR3 has 17 amino acids. Germline CDR1 reads SGHRS; CDR2 reads YFSETQ. The CDR3: CASSWGGDTILTDTQYF.

The V gene is TRBV15, the J gene TRBJ2-2; TCRdb lists TRBD1, though no DNA is available to test this call. The length of the CDR3 is 17 residues. CDR1 is LNHNV and CDR2 is YYDKDF in the germline V gene (reference sequence). CDR3 sequence: CATSRGGTGGNTGELFF.

This chain links TRBV13 with TRBJ1-6. Per the germline V gene, CDR1 is PRHDT and CDR2 is FYEKMQ (reference sequence). The CDR3 runs 14 residues. CDR3 protein: CASSPWGGDSPLHF.

J is TRBJ1-3 and V is TRBV27; the D gene TCRdb calls, TRBD1, cannot be checked with no DNA. This CDR3 is 15 amino acids long. CDR1 is MNHEY and CDR2 is SMNVEV in the germline V gene (reference sequence). This CDR3 reads CATQMTGTPGNTIYF.

The chain joins TRBV5-1 to TRBJ2-1; TCRdb outputs TRBD2, but without DNA this stays unchecked. This CDR3 comprises 17 residues. Germline CDR1 and CDR2: SGHRS and YFSETQ. The CDR3 is CASSLASGLAAVDEQFF.

The chain has TRBV7-9 and TRBJ1-5; TCRdb's D call, TRBD1, is unchecked because there is no DNA. The CDR3 is made up of 14 amino acids. Germline-derived CDR1 and CDR2 are SEHNR and FQNEAQ (reference sequence). The CDR3 here is CASSRRPTYQPQHF.

The chain links TRBV20-1 to TRBJ2-1; TCRdb returns TRBD1, unconfirmable since there is no DNA. The germline gives CDR1 DFQATT, CDR2 SNEGSKA (reference sequence). There are 17 residues in the CDR3. CDR3 in amino acids: CSARDLVGQSPYNEQFF.

The chain uses TRBV12-3 or TRBV12-4 and TRBJ2-5; TCRdb proposes TRBD1, but this gene call is untestable without DNA. The CDR3 runs to 13 residues. The chain's CDR3 is CASSSAGAGTQYF.

Here the CDR3 reads CASSLTNANTGELFF. This sequence joins TRBV5-5 and TRBJ2-2. This CDR3 has 15 residues. Germline CDR1 reads SGHKS; CDR2 reads YYEKEE (reference sequence).

V is TRBV12-3 or TRBV12-4 and J is TRBJ2-1; the TRBD1 assignment by TCRdb is unverifiable without DNA. CDR3 length: 14 residues. The CDR3 here is CASTSIGGGNEQFF.

J is TRBJ2-1 and V is TRBV12-5; the D call from TCRdb, TRBD1, cannot be confirmed without DNA. This CDR3 region has 16 residues. Germline CDR1 and CDR2: LGHNT and FRNRAP. This CDR3 reads CASGPSVWAAYNEQFF.

The rearrangement uses TRBV12-3 or TRBV12-4 and TRBJ2-3; TCRdb gives TRBD2 as the D gene, but with no DNA this cannot be confirmed. The CDR3 has 15 amino acids. Here the CDR3 reads CASSFVAGGTDTQYF.

The rearrangement uses TRBV5-1 and TRBJ2-7; absent DNA, TCRdb's TRBD1 call cannot be checked. The CDR3 has 15 residues. Looked up from germline, CDR1 is SGHRS and CDR2 is YFSETQ. CDR3 sequence reads: CASSPRGAEVHEQYF.

The chain joins TRBV5-6 to TRBJ2-7. The CDR3 runs 15 residues. Germline V CDR1 and CDR2: SGHDT, YYEEEE. The CDR3: CASSGRAGSPDEQYF. Full variable domain (remainder filled in from reference TRBV5-6 and TRBJ2-7): DAGVTQSPTHLIKTRGQQVTLRCSPKSGHDTVSWYQQALGQGPQFIFQYYEEEERQRGNFPDRFSGHQFPNYSSELNVNALLLGDSALYLCASSGRAGSPDEQYFGPGTRLTVT.

The rearrangement joins TRBV4-3 to TRBJ2-3; TCRdb lists TRBD1, though no DNA is available to test this call. The CDR3 has 17 residues. The germline V gene has CDR1 LGHNA and CDR2 YSLEER. CDR3 sequence: CASSPLSEAQGPDTQYF.

The chain recombines TRBV7-2 with TRBJ1-2; the TCRdb call, TRBD1, lacks DNA for checking. CDR3 size: 17 residues. Germline V gives CDR1 SGHTA, CDR2 FQGNSA. The CDR3 sequence is CASSLVFQGSANYGYTF.

The chain uses TRBV7-8 and TRBJ2-1; with no DNA, the TCRdb D assignment of TRBD2 cannot be verified. The germline gives CDR1 SGHVS, CDR2 FQNEAQ. CDR3 length equals 16 residues. The CDR3 here is CASSGVKAGGEVEQFF.

The chain has TRBV4-1 and TRBJ2-1; TCRdb's assignment of TRBD2 cannot be checked, as there is no DNA. The CDR3 extends over 15 amino acids. Germline V lookup: CDR1 MGHRA, CDR2 YSYEKL. This CDR3 is CASSDPSGRYNVQFF.

The chain is built from TRBV20-1 and TRBJ2-5; TCRdb's D call of TRBD1 is untestable without DNA. The CDR3 runs to 12 residues. The germline V gene encodes CDR1 DFQATT and CDR2 SNEGSKA (reference sequence). CDR3 protein: CSAPPVEETQYF.

The chain links TRBV7-2 to TRBJ2-5; without DNA, the TCRdb call of TRBD2 cannot be checked. The CDR3 covers 16 residues. Germline lookup yields CDR1 SGHTA and CDR2 FQGNSA. CDR3 sequence reads: CASSLGMTSGRETQYF.